One sample yielded the 19 T cell receptor beta chains listed below, sequenced in a study of T cells in tuberculosis. Cells were sorted from thawed PBMC rested overnight and stained with GMM-loaded CD1B tetramer, viability dye and anti-CD3. The CD1B tetramers carried C32 glucose monomycolate purified from Rhodococcus equi. Profiling relied on immunoSEQ multiplex PCR, and the TCRdb table lists in-frame clones only, not all of them. The table has 85,000 to 90,000 clones, just over 90% seen once. The material sequenced was CD1b-GMM tetramer-negative cells sorted from PBMCs. These receptors all stem from an adult woman with latent tuberculosis.

The chain combines TRBV9 with TRBJ2-2; TRBD1 matches at 7 bases. V shed 5 bases, J shed 0 bases, and the junction held 7 bases outside the gene matches. CDR1 and CDR2 (germline): SGDLS, YYNGEE. The CDR3 has 16 amino acids. DNA for the CDR3: TGTGCCAGCAGTGACAGGGTGTGGACGAACACCGGGGAGCTGTTTTTT. Translating it yields CASSDRVWTNTGELFF.

The V and J genes are TRBV7-8 and TRBJ2-1; 7 nucleotides align to TRBD1. Germline values: CDR1 SGHVS, CDR2 FQNEAQ. The ends lost 5 bases at V and 6 bases at J; junction bases unmatched: 7. This CDR3 is built from 14 residues. The CDR3 nucleotides are TGTGCCAGCAGCCCGACAGGGATCCCCAATGAGCAGTTCTTC. Residues: CASSPTGIPNEQFF.

The chain employs TRBV16 and TRBJ1-1; D unresolved. The V end was cut by 1 base, the J end by 6 bases, with 6 bases between. CDR1 and CDR2 from the germline V gene are KGHSY and FQNENV. The CDR3 consists of 12 residues. The CDR3 here is CASSQFLPEAFF. The CDR3 DNA is TGTGCCAGCAGCCAATTTCTTCCTGAAGCTTTCTTT.

The chain joins TRBV7-8 to TRBJ2-7; D is ambiguous. Germline V gene data show CDR1 as SGHVS and CDR2 as FQNEAQ. The germline V and J ends were trimmed by 1 base and 4 bases, with 8 bases remaining between them. The CDR3 loop spans 13 amino acids. CDR3 loop: CASSLEPGYEQYV. The CDR3 DNA reads TGTGCCAGCAGCTTAGAGCCAGGTTACGAGCAGTACGTC.

J is TRBJ2-3 and V is TRBV4-1; 10 positions agree with TRBD2. Germline-derived CDR1 and CDR2 are MGHRA and YSYEKL. The J segment lost 4 bases and the V segment lost 0 bases, leaving 1 base of the junction unmatched. CDR3 size: 15 residues. CDR3 in DNA: TGCGCCAGCAGCCAAGAGGGGACTAGCGCAGATACGCAGTATTTT. It translates to CASSQEGTSADTQYF.

The chain combines TRBV27 with TRBJ2-7, with D maybe TRBD2 (6 bases). Germline-derived CDR1 and CDR2 are MNHEY and SMNVEV (reference sequence). The CDR3 runs 18 residues. V dropped 1 base and J dropped 3 bases, with 22 bases sitting between them. CDR3 in DNA: TGTGCCAGCAGTTTATGTCGGGGAGGTTCCGAAAACTTCTACGAGCAGTACGTC. Its translation: CASSLCRGGSENFYEQYV.

This clone was seen only a few times. V is TRBV6-5 and J is TRBJ2-3; 7 bases match TRBD2. The germline gives CDR1 MNHEY, CDR2 SVGAGI. This CDR3 is 12 amino acids long. V trimming: 6 bases; J trimming: 8 bases; junction bases outside the gene matches: 5. CDR3 DNA: TGTGCCAGCAGCATAGCGGGCGCTACGCAGTATTTT. Its protein is CASSIAGATQYF.

The V call is TRBV18, the J call TRBJ2-3, with TRBD2 as a possible D gene (5 bases). V dropped 5 bases and J dropped 4 bases, with 10 bases sitting between them. CDR3 length: 13 amino acids. In germline, CDR1 is KGHSH, CDR2 LQKENI. The DNA for the CDR3 is TGTGCCAGCTCAACACTAGTGGCAGATACGCAGTATTTT. It yields the protein CASSTLVADTQYF.

The chain carries TRBV29-1 and TRBJ2-3; 9 bases are shared with TRBD2. Germline CDR1 reads SQVTM; CDR2 reads ANQGSEA. The CDR3 extends over 16 amino acids. V was pared by 6 bases and J by 1 base, with 11 bases of the junction left unmatched. Written as DNA, the CDR3 is TGCAGCGTCGCGGGGCGGGGGGGCCGAGGCACAGATACGCAGTATTTT. This gives the protein CSVAGRGGRGTDTQYF.

The rearrangement links TRBV11-2 to TRBJ2-7; D gene ambiguous. CDR3 size: 15 residues. Germline-derived CDR1 and CDR2 are SGHAT and FQNNGV. Trimming took off 2 bases at V and 3 bases at J, with 14 bases between the two ends. The chain's CDR3 is CASSLSSQSRYEQYF. DNA of the CDR3: TGTGCCAGCAGCTTAAGTTCCCAGTCACGCTACGAGCAGTACTTC.

The rearrangement joins TRBV6-6 to TRBJ1-2; no clear D gene. The CDR3 totals 15 residues. Between the trimmed V and J ends, which lost 5 bases and 4 bases, there was a span of 17 bases. Germline CDR1 is MNHNY and CDR2 is SVGAGI (reference sequence). The CDR3 nucleotides are TGTGCCAGCAGTACCTCGGGTACACCCATCTATGGCTACACCTTC. It translates to CASSTSGTPIYGYTF.

This clone was counted once. The chain uses TRBV5-8 and TRBJ2-5, with a weak D call TRBD2 (6 bases). Germline values: CDR1 SGHTS, CDR2 YDEGEE. V was shortened by 3 bases and J by 7 bases, with 16 bases between the two germline ends. This CDR3 comprises 14 residues. CDR3 sequence: CASSWSTLGGTQYF. CDR3 nucleotide sequence: TGTGCCAGCAGCTGGAGTACTCTGGGGGGGACCCAGTACTTC.

On this clone: Relative to the germline gene, one junction end is altered; a read error may explain this. The CDR3 nucleotides read TGTGCTAGCAGCTCCATACCAGGGGCCGAGCAGTACTTC. It yields the protein CASSSIPGAEQYF. The gene calls are TRBV7-7 and TRBJ2-5, with a tentative D call TRBD1 (6 bases). The closer fit of TRBJ2-7 to the DNA end suggests the J call may be wrong. Germline V gene lookup returns CDR1 SSHAT and CDR2 FNYEAQ (reference sequence). The CDR3 spans 13 residues.

This clone occurred once. Germline and junction disagree at one end, which may indicate a read error. The chain recombines TRBV7-9 with TRBJ2-2; 10 nucleotides agree with TRBD2. The germline CDR1 and CDR2 sequences are SEHNR and FQNEAQ (reference sequence). The CDR3 runs 14 residues. The CDR3 sequence: CASSLAGAAGELFF. The CDR3 DNA sequence: TGTGCCAGCAGCCTAGCGGGAGCCGCCGGGGAGCTGTTTTTT.

V and J are TRBV25-1 and TRBJ2-4, with D unresolved. This CDR3 has 11 amino acids. Germline CDR1 reads MGHDK; CDR2 reads SYGVNS. Trimming took 3 bases from V and 6 from J, leaving 3 bases between them. The CDR3 spells CASSERNIQYF. In nucleotides, the CDR3 is TGTGCCAGCAGTGAGCGAAACATTCAGTACTTC. Together with reference TRBV25-1 and TRBJ2-4, the CDR3 gives the full variable domain: EADIYQTPRYLVIGTGKKITLECSQTMGHDKMYWYQQDPGMELHLIHYSYGVNSTEKGDLSSESTVSRIRTEHFPLTLESARPSHTSQYLCASSERNIQYFGAGTRLSVL.

The V and J genes are TRBV15 and TRBJ2-3; 10 positions match TRBD2. V was pared by 0 bases and J by 0 bases, with 6 bases of the junction left unmatched. Germline loops: CDR1 LNHNV, CDR2 YYDKDF (reference sequence). The CDR3 sequence is 18 residues long. The CDR3 coding sequence is TGTGCCACCAGCAGAGAGGCTAGCGGGGGCCTCAGCACAGATACGCAGTATTTT. Protein product: CATSREASGGLSTDTQYF.

The chain is built from TRBV29-1 and TRBJ1-2, with 9 bases aligning to TRBD1. V shed 4 bases, J shed 4 bases, and the junction held 4 bases outside the gene matches. This CDR3 spans 13 amino acids. Germline-derived CDR1 and CDR2 are SQVTM and ANQGSEA. The CDR3 bases are TGCAGCGTTGTGACAGGGGGACGCTATGGCTACACCTTC. It codes for CSVVTGGRYGYTF.

The chain joins TRBV5-6 to TRBJ1-6, with 7 positions matching TRBD1. V was clipped by 4 bases and J by 0 bases; unmatched bases: 7. This CDR3 spans 17 amino acids. In germline, CDR1 is SGHDT, CDR2 YYEEEE. Here the CDR3 reads CASSIYRGSSYNSPLHF. CDR3 coding DNA: TGTGCCAGCAGCATATACAGGGGAAGCTCCTATAATTCACCCCTCCACTTT.

The rearrangement links TRBV15 to TRBJ2-2; 14 bases match TRBD2. Unmatched junction bases numbered 7, after V lost 0 bases and J lost 7 bases. CDR3 length: 18 amino acids. The germline V gene has CDR1 LNHNV and CDR2 YYDKDF (reference sequence). For the CDR3, the DNA is TGTGCCACCAGCAGAGATCGACTAGCGGGGGGGCGCAACGGGGAGCTGTTTTTT. Protein sequence: CATSRDRLAGGRNGELFF.